Described below is a single T cell receptor beta chain sequence and its context. This sample is drawn from a study of monozygotic twins with inflammatory bowel disease. The germline V gene encodes CDR1 MNHEY and CDR2 SVGAGI. CDR3 length: 15 amino acids. Following a re-call of the 5' RACE reads, TCRdb has one entry per CDR3 protein and lacks DNA. Its table lists roughly 200,000 distinct CDR3 sequences. The chain uses TRBV6-5 and TRBJ2-7; TCRdb picks TRBD2, but there is no DNA to check that call. The clonotype comes from a human donor with ulcerative colitis or Crohn's disease, or a healthy co-twin of an affected twin (not recorded which). The sample was blood. The CDR3 protein is CASSYGAGPADEQYF.